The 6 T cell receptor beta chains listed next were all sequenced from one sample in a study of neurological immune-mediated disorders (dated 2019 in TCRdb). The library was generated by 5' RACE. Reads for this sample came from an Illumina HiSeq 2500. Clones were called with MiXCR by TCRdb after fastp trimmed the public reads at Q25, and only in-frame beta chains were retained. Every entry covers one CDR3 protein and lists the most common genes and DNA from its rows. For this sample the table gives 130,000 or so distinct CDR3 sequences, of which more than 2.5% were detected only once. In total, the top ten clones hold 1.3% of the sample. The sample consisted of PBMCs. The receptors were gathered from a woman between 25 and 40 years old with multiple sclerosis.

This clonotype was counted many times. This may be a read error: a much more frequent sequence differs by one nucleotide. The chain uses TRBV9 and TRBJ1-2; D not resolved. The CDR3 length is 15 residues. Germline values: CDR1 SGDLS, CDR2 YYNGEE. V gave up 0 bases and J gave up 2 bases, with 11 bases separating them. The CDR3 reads CASSVGGKANYGYTF. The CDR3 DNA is TGTGCCAGCAGCGTAGGGGGAAAGGCCAACTATGGCTACACCTTC.

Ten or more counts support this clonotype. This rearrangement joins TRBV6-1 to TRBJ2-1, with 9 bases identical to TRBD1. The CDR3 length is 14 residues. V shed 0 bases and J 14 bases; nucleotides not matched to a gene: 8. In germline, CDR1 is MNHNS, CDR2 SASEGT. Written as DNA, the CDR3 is TGTGCCAGCAGTGAAGCACTCTCCCGGGACAGGGAGTTCTTC. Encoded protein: CASSEALSRDREFF.

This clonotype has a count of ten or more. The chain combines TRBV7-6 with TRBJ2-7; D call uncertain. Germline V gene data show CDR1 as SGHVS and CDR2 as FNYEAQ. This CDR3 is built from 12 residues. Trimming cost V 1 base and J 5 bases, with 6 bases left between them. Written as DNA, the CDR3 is TGTGCCAGCAGCTTAGGAATCCACGAGCAGTACTTC. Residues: CASSLGIHEQYF.

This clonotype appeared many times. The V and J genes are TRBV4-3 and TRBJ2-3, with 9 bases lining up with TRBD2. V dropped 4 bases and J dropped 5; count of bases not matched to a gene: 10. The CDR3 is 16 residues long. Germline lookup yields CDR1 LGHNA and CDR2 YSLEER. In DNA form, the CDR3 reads TGCGCCAGCAGCCCAGATTTAGCGGGAGTTAGAGATACGCAGTATTTT. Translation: CASSPDLAGVRDTQYF.

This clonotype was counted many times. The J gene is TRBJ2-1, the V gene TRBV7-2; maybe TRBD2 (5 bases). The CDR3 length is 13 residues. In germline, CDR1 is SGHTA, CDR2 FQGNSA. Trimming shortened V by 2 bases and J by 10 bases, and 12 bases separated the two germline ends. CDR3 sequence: CASSLRERKEQFF. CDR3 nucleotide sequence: TGTGCCAGCAGCTTAAGGGAGCGTAAAGAGCAGTTCTTC.

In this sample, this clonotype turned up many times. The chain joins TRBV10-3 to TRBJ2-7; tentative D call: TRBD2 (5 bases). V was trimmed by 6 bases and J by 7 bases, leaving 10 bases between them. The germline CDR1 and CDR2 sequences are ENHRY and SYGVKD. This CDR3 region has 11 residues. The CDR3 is CAISSGEEQYF. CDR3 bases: TGTGCCATCAGCTCCGGGGAAGAGCAGTACTTC.